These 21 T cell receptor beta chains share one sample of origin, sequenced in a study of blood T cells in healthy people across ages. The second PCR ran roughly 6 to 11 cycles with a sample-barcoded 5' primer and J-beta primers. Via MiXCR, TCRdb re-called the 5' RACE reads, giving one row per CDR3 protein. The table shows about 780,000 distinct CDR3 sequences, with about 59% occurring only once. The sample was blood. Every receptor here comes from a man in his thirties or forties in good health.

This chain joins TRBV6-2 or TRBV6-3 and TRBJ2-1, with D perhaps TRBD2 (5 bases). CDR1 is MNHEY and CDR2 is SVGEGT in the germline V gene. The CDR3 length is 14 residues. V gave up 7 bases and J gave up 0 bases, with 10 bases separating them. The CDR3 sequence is CASTAGNSYNEQFF. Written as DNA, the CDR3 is TGTGCCAGCACTGCCGGGAACTCCTACAATGAGCAGTTCTTC.

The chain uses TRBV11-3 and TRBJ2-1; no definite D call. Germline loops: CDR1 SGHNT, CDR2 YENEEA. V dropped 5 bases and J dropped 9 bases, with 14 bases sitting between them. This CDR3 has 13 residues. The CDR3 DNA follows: TGTGCCAGCAGCCCAATATGGGGAAGTGAGCAGTTCTTC. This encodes CASSPIWGSEQFF.

Here the CDR3 DNA reads TGCAGCGTTGAATACGGGGGAGAGACCCAGTACTTC. Amino acid sequence: CSVEYGGETQYF. V usage is TRBV29-1 and J usage is TRBJ2-5, with TRBD2 as a possible D gene (6 bases). Between the trimmed V and J ends, which lost 2 bases and 4 bases, there was a span of 8 bases. The V gene's germline CDR1 is SQVTM and CDR2 ANQGSEA. CDR3 length: 12 residues.

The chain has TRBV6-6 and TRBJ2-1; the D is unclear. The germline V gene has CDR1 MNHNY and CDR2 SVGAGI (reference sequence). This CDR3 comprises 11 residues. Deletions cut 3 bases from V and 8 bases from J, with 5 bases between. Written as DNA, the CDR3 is TGTGCCAGCAGTTATTATGATGAGCAGTTCTTC. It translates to CASSYYDEQFF.

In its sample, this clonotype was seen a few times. The CDR3 protein is CSALGLGRGQGGYTF. As DNA, the CDR3 is TGCAGTGCCCTAGGGTTAGGAAGGGGGCAGGGTGGCTACACCTTC. The chain combines TRBV20-1 with TRBJ1-2; the match to TRBD1 covers 7 bases. Trimming cost V 6 bases and J 7 bases; bases outside gene matches: 17. Per germline, CDR1 DFQATT and CDR2 SNEGSKA (reference sequence). The CDR3 extends over 15 amino acids.

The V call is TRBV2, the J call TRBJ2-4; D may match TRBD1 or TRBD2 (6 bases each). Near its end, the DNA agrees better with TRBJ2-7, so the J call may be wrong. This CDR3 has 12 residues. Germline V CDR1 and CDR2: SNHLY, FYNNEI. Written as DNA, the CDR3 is TGTGCCAGCAACGGGGGCGGGTACGAGCAGTACTTC. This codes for CASNGGGYEQYF.

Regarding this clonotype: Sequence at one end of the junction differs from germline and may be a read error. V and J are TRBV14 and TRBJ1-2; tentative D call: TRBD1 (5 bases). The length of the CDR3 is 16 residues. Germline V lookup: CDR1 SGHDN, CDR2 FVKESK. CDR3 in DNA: TGTGCCAGCAGCCCGATCTGGGACGGCTCTAACTACGGCTACACCTTC. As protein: CASSPIWDGSNYGYTF.

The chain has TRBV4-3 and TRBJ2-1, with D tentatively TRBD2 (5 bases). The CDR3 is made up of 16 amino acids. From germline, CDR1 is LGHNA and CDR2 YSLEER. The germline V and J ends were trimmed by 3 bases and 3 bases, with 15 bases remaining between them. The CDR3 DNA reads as TGCGCCAGCAGCCAGGCAATTTCGGGGTTCTACAATGAGCAGTTCTTC. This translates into CASSQAISGFYNEQFF.

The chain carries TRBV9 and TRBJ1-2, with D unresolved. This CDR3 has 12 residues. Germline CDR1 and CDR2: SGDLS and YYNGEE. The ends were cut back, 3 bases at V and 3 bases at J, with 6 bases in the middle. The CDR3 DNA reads TGTGCCAGCAGCGATTTATACTATGGCTACACCTTC. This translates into CASSDLYYGYTF.

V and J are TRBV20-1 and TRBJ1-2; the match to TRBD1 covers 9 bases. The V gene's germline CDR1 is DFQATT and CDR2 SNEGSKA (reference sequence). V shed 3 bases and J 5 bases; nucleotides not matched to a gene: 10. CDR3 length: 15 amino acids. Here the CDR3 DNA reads TGCAGTGCTAGGAAGGGACAGGGAAGCTTTTATGGCTACACCTTC. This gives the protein CSARKGQGSFYGYTF.

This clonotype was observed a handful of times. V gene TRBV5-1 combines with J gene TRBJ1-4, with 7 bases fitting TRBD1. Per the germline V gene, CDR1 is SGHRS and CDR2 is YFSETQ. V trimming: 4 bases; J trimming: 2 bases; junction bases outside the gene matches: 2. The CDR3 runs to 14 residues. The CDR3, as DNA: TGCGCCAGCAGCCCGGGACAGACTAATGAAAAACTGTTTTTT. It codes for CASSPGQTNEKLFF.

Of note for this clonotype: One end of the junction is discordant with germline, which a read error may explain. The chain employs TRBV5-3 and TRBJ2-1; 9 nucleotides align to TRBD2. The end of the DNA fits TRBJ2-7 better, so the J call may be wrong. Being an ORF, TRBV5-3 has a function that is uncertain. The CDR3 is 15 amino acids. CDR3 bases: TGTGCCAGCAGCTTTAGCGGGGGCCTATACAATGAGCAGTACTTC. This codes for CASSFSGGLYNEQYF.

The chain's CDR3 is CATSSSTGGTEAFF. For the CDR3, the DNA is TGTGCCACCAGCAGCTCCACAGGGGGCACTGAAGCTTTCTTT. The chain uses TRBV15 and TRBJ1-1; 8 bases are shared with TRBD1. CDR3 length equals 14 residues. The J segment lost 4 bases and the V segment lost 3 bases, leaving 4 bases of the junction unmatched. CDR1 is LNHNV, CDR2 YYDKDF, per germline (reference sequence).

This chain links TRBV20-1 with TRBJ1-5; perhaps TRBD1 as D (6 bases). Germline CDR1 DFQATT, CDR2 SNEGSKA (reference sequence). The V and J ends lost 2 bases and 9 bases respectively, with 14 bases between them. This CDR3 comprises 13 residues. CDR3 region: CSARRQAGGPQHF. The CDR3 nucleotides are TGCAGTGCTAGAAGACAGGCCGGGGGGCCCCAGCATTTT.

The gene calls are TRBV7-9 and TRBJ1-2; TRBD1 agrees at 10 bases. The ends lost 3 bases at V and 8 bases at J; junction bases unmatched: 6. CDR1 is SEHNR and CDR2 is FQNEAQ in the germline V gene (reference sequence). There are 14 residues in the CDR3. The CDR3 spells CASSLGQGRQGYTF. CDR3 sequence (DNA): TGTGCCAGCAGCTTGGGACAGGGGAGACAAGGCTACACCTTC.

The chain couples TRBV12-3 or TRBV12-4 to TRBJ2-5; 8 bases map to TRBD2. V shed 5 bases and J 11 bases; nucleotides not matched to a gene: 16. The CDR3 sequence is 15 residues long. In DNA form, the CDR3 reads TGTGCCAGCAGTCCCGGGGGGGCCGAGTACAATGAGCAGTACTTC. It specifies CASSPGGAEYNEQYF.

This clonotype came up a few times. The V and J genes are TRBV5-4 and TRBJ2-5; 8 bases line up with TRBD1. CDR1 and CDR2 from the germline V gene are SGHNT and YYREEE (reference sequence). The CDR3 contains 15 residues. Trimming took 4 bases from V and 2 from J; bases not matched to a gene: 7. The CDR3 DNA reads TGTGCCAGCAGCCTTGACAGGGGCCGTCAAGAGACCCAGTACTTC. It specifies CASSLDRGRQETQYF. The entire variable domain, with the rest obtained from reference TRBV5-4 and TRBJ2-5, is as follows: ETGVTQSPTHLIKTRGQQVTLRCSSQSGHNTVSWYQQALGQGPQFIFQYYREEENGRGNFPPRFSGLQFPNYSSELNVNALELDDSALYLCASSLDRGRQETQYFGPGTRLLVL.

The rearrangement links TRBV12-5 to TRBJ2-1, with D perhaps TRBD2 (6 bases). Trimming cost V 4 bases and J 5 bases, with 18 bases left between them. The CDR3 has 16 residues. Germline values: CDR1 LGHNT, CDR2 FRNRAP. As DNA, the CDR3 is TGTGCTAGTGGTTCCGGGACGGGACTTAAGCACAATGAGCAGTTCTTC. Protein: CASGSGTGLKHNEQFF. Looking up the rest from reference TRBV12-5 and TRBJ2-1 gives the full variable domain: DARVTQTPRHKVTEMGQEVTMRCQPILGHNTVFWYRQTMMQGLELLAYFRNRAPLDDSGMPKDRFSAEMPDATLATLKIQPSEPRDSAVYFCASGSGTGLKHNEQFFGPGTRLTVL.

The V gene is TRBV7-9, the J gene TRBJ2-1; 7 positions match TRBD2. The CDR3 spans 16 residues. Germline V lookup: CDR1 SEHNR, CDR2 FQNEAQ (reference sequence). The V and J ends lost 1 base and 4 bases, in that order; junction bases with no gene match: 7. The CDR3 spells CASSLDGGSGYNEQFF. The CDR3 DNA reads TGTGCCAGCAGCTTAGACGGCGGTAGCGGGTACAATGAGCAGTTCTTC.

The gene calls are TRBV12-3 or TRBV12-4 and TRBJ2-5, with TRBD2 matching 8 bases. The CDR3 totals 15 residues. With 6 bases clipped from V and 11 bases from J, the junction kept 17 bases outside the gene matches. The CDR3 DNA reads TGTGCCAGCAGCCCCGGGACTAGAAAGGCCAATGAGCAGTACTTC. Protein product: CASSPGTRKANEQYF.

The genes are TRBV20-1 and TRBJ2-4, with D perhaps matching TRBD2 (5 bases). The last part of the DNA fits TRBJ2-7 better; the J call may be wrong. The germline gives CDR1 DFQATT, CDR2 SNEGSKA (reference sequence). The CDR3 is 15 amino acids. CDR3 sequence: CSAFSDHFNSYEQYF. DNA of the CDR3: TGCAGTGCTTTTAGCGACCATTTTAACTCCTACGAGCAGTACTTC.